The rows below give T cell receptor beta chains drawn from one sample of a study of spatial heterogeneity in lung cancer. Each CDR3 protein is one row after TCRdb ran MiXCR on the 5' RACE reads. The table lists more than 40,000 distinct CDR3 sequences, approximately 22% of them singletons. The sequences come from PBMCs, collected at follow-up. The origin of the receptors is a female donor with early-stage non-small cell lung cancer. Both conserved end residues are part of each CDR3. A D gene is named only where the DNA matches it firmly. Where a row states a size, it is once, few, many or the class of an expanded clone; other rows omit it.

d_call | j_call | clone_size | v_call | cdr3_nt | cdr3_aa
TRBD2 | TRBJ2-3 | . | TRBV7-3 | TGTGCCAGCAGCCTTGATGGACTAGCGGGAGATCAGACGCAGTATTTT | CASSLDGLAGDQTQYF
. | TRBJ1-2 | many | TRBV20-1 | TGCAGTGCTGGCCAGGGTCGCGGCTACACCTTC | CSAGQGRGYTF
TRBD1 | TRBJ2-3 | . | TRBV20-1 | TGCAGTGCACCCCTAAGGACAGGGGTCCCAGATACGCAGTATTTT | CSAPLRTGVPDTQYF
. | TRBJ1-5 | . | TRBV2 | TGTGCCAGCAGTGGGGAGACTTATAGCAATCAGCCCCAGCATTTT | CASSGETYSNQPQHF
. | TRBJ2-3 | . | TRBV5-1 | TGCGCCAGCAGCTTGTTCGGGCGCTCAGGCACAGATACGCAGTATTTT | CASSLFGRSGTDTQYF
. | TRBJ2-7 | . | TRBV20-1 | TGCAGTGCGCGCGGCTATCGCGAGCAGTACTTC | CSARGYREQYF
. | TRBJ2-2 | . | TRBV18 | TGTGCCAGCTCCCGATTGAACACCGGGGAGCTGTTTTTT | CASSRLNTGELFF
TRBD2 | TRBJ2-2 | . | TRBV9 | TGTGCCAGCAGCCCCCGTTCCCGACCCTGGACTAGCGGGAACACCGGGGAGCTGTTTTTT | CASSPRSRPWTSGNTGELFF
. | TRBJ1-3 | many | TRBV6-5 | TGTGCCAGCAGTTACTCGGTAGCTGGAAACACCATATATTTT | CASSYSVAGNTIYF
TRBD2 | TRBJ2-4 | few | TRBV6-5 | TGTGCCAGCAGGGCCGGGACTAGCGGCTTTCAGTACTTC | CASRAGTSGFQYF
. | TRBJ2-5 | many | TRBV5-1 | TGCGCCAGCAGCTTGGACAGGATAACAAGACTGTACCAAGAGACCCAGTACTTC | CASSLDRITRLYQETQYF
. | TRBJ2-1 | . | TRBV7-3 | TGTGCCAGCCGGGAGTCGGGTTACAATGAGCAGTTCTTC | CASRESGYNEQFF
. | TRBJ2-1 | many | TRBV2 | TGTGCCAGCAGGGTTGGGCCTCCACCCCATGAGCAGTTCTTC | CASRVGPPPHEQFF
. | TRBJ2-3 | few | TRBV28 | TGTGCCAGCTGCACACTGAGCACAGATACGCAGTATTTT | CASCTLSTDTQYF
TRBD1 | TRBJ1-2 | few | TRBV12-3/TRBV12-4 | TGTGCCAGCAGTCCGACAGGGGGCTATAAGGGCTACACCTTC | CASSPTGGYKGYTF
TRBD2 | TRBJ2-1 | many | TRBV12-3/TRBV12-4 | TGTGCCAGCAGTTGGACTAGCGGGACCGATCTCTCCTACAATGAGCAGTTCTTC | CASSWTSGTDLSYNEQFF
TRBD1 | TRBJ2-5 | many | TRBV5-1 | TGCGCCAGCAGCTCTATCCGGGACAGGGGTGAGACCCAGTACTTC | CASSSIRDRGETQYF
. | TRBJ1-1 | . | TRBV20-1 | TGCAGTGCTAGAGGTGGGGGGGTGTACACTGAAGCTTTCTTT | CSARGGGVYTEAFF
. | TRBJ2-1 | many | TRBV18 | TGTGCCAGCTCACCAGGTAGCGGCCGTGCCTACAATGAGCAGTTCTTC | CASSPGSGRAYNEQFF
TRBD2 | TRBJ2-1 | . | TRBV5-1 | TGCGCCAGCAGCTTGGACGCGGGAGGGCCTGGGGATGAGCAGTTCTTC | CASSLDAGGPGDEQFF
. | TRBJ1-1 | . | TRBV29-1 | TGCAGCGTTGTGGGAGGGGTGAGAACTGAAGCTTTCTTT | CSVVGGVRTEAFF
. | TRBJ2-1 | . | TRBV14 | TGTGCCAGCAGACATGCGAGTGAGTCCTACAATGAGCAGTTCTTC | CASRHASESYNEQFF